This T cell receptor beta chain derives from a study of T cell changes during pregnancy in multiple sclerosis. This clone was seen only once. Libraries were prepared by immunoSEQ multiplex PCR; TCRdb keeps only in-frame clonotypes and omits some of them. The sample has some 68,000 clones, 92% seen once. This receptor was identified in a female donor in good health, enrolled as a control in a pregnancy study. Source: peripheral blood, taken in the second trimester of pregnancy.

The CDR3 DNA reads TGTGCCAGCAGGGGGACAGTGACTGAAAAACTGTTTTTT. It codes for CASRGTVTEKLFF. V usage is TRBV28 and J usage is TRBJ1-4, with 7 nucleotides matching TRBD1. From germline, CDR1 is MDHEN and CDR2 SYDVKM. Trimming at V came to 6 bases and at J to 7 bases, leaving 5 bases not matched to a gene. This CDR3 has 13 residues. The full variable domain, rest sourced from reference TRBV28 and TRBJ1-4, is DVKVTQSSRYLVKRTGEKVFLECVQDMDHENMFWYRQDPGLGLRLIYFSYDVKMKEKGDIPEGYSVSREKKERFSLILESASTNQTSMYLCASRGTVTEKLFFGSGTQLSVL.